Below are 27 T cell receptor beta chains sequenced from a single sample in a study of Ad26.COV2.S vaccination and SARS-CoV-2 variants. Assay used: immunoSEQ multiplex PCR; TCRdb lists only in-frame clones, some missing. The table lists 300,000 to 400,000 clones, under 95% of them singletons, with 3.9% in the top ten. This specimen was peripheral blood, taken after recovery from COVID-19. The receptor source for this set is a human donor who had recovered from COVID-19.

This clone was counted between two and nine times. CDR3 DNA: TGTGCCAGCAGCTTCACAGGGGAATCTTCACCCCTCCACTTT. This gives the protein CASSFTGESSPLHF. This chain links TRBV7-2 with TRBJ1-6, with 7 bases that match TRBD1. Germline V gene data show CDR1 as SGHTA and CDR2 as FQGNSA. Trimming removed 3 bases from V and 9 bases from J; junction bases left unmatched: 5. The CDR3 loop spans 14 amino acids.

The chain joins TRBV19 to TRBJ1-1; D is undetermined. This CDR3 is 14 amino acids long. V was trimmed by 4 bases and J by 0 bases, leaving 9 bases between them. Germline V gene data show CDR1 as LNHDA and CDR2 as SQIVND (reference sequence). CDR3 DNA: TGTGCCAGTAGTAGAGAGAGGATGAACACTGAAGCTTTCTTT. This gives the protein CASSRERMNTEAFF.

The chain carries TRBV19 and TRBJ2-3; either TRBD1 or TRBD2 may supply D (6 bases each). V was pared by 4 bases and J by 1 base, with 12 bases between. The CDR3 runs 15 residues. Germline V lookup: CDR1 LNHDA, CDR2 SQIVND (reference sequence). CDR3 DNA: TGTGCCAGTAGTAGGGGGGCCTCGGGCACAGATACGCAGTATTTT. Amino acids: CASSRGASGTDTQYF. The variable domain in full, with the rest retrieved from reference TRBV19 and TRBJ2-3, is DGGITQSPKYLFRKEGQNVTLSCEQNLNHDAMYWYRQDPGQGLRLIYYSQIVNDFQKGDIAEGYSVSREKKESFPLTVTSAQKNPTAFYLCASSRGASGTDTQYFGPGTRLTVL.

V and J are TRBV18 and TRBJ1-5; TRBD1 matches at 7 bases. Trimming cost V 3 bases and J 7 bases; bases outside gene matches: 9. Germline V gene lookup returns CDR1 KGHSH and CDR2 LQKENI. The CDR3 has 15 amino acids. This CDR3 is CASSPQQGTHQPQHF. The CDR3 coding sequence is TGTGCCAGCTCACCGCAACAGGGGACGCACCAGCCCCAGCATTTT.

V is TRBV10-3 and J is TRBJ2-5; TRBD2 matches 10 bases. J was trimmed by 5 bases and V by 3 bases; bases with no gene match: 6. The CDR3 covers 15 residues. Germline loops: CDR1 ENHRY, CDR2 SYGVKD. The CDR3 loop is CAISDPAGGPETQYF. CDR3 sequence (DNA): TGTGCCATCAGTGACCCAGCGGGGGGGCCCGAGACCCAGTACTTC.

The rearrangement links TRBV18 to TRBJ2-7, with D tentatively TRBD1 (6 bases). Trimming stripped 1 base from V and 6 bases from J, with 7 bases between. This CDR3 contains 12 residues. CDR1 is KGHSH and CDR2 is LQKENI in the germline V gene. The CDR3 sequence: CASSPLRGEQYF. Written as DNA, the CDR3 is TGTGCCAGCTCACCACTCAGGGGCGAGCAGTACTTC.

The V gene is TRBV13, the J gene TRBJ1-6, with TRBD1 matching over 10 bases. Germline V gives CDR1 PRHDT, CDR2 FYEKMQ (reference sequence). The CDR3 runs 18 residues. The trim removed 2 bases at V and 8 bases at J, leaving 12 bases unmatched. The CDR3 bases are TGTGCCAGCAGCTTAAAGACTCGGGACAGGGGTATGGATTCACCCCTCCACTTT. Translated: CASSLKTRDRGMDSPLHF.

In DNA form, the CDR3 reads TGTGCCAGCAATTACAGGGGAACCTACGAGCAGTACTTC. Amino acid sequence: CASNYRGTYEQYF. The chain is built from TRBV2 and TRBJ2-7, with 7 nucleotides matching TRBD1. This CDR3 is 13 amino acids long. V was clipped by 7 bases and J by 2 bases; unmatched bases: 5. Germline-derived CDR1 and CDR2 are SNHLY and FYNNEI.

This chain links TRBV7-2 with TRBJ2-5, with 12 bases identical to TRBD2. Germline assignment: CDR1 SGHTA and CDR2 FQGNSA. The V segment lost 2 bases and the J segment 1 base; nucleotides outside the gene matches: 8. The length of the CDR3 is 18 residues. CDR3: CASSLSLAGGLVQETQYF. In DNA form, the CDR3 reads TGTGCCAGCAGCTTAAGCCTAGCGGGGGGGCTGGTCCAAGAGACCCAGTACTTC.

This rearrangement joins TRBV20-1 to TRBJ2-7; D possibly matches TRBD1 or TRBD2 (5 bases each). CDR3 length equals 11 residues. The ends were cut back, 2 bases at V and 6 bases at J, with 8 bases in the middle. Germline V gene data show CDR1 as DFQATT and CDR2 as SNEGSKA (reference sequence). CDR3 sequence reads: CSARPGSEQYF. CDR3 nucleotides: TGCAGTGCTAGACCAGGGAGCGAGCAGTACTTC.

In nucleotides, the CDR3 is TGTGCCAGTAGTATGGGGGACTACGAGCAGTACTTC. Amino acids: CASSMGDYEQYF. The chain links TRBV19 to TRBJ2-7; D is perhaps TRBD1 or TRBD2 (5 bases each). The CDR3 sequence is 12 residues long. Trimming took 3 bases from V and 3 from J, leaving 6 bases between them. CDR1 LNHDA and CDR2 SQIVND come from the germline V gene (reference sequence).

The genes are TRBV20-1 and TRBJ2-5; D possibly uses TRBD1 or TRBD2 (5 bases each). There are 14 residues in the CDR3. CDR1 is DFQATT and CDR2 is SNEGSKA in the germline V gene (reference sequence). The V and J ends lost 3 bases and 5 bases respectively, with 16 bases between them. CDR3 bases: TGCAGTGCTAGTCCACTAGGGGCTGCGGAGACCCAGTACTTC. It translates to CSASPLGAAETQYF.

The rearrangement uses TRBV5-1 and TRBJ2-5; D unresolved. Between the trimmed V and J ends, which lost 0 bases and 4 bases, there was a span of 10 bases. The germline V gene encodes CDR1 SGHRS and CDR2 YFSETQ. The length of the CDR3 is 14 residues. The CDR3 bases are TGCGCCAGCAGCTTGGCGGCTAGTGGAGAGACCCAGTACTTC. Translated, it gives CASSLAASGETQYF.

There are a few counts of this clone. This chain uses TRBV19 with TRBJ1-1; a possible D gene is TRBD1 (6 bases). In germline, CDR1 is LNHDA, CDR2 SQIVND (reference sequence). V was trimmed by 1 base and J by 1 base, leaving 10 bases between them. This CDR3 has 15 amino acids. Written as DNA, the CDR3 is TGTGCCAGTAGTATAGCAACAGGGAGGAACACTGAAGCTTTCTTT. Translated: CASSIATGRNTEAFF.

The chain recombines TRBV15 with TRBJ2-3; TRBD2 agrees at 12 bases. The trim removed 1 base at V and 4 bases at J, leaving 0 bases unmatched. Per the germline V gene, CDR1 is LNHNV and CDR2 is YYDKDF (reference sequence). The CDR3 spans 15 residues. CDR3 loop: CATSRASGGADTQYF. Here the CDR3 DNA reads TGTGCCACCAGCAGAGCTAGCGGGGGGGCAGATACGCAGTATTTT.

The chain couples TRBV12-5 to TRBJ2-7; the D is unclear. This CDR3 comprises 12 residues. Germline V gives CDR1 LGHNT, CDR2 FRNRAP. The ends were cut back, 3 bases at V and 3 bases at J, with 6 bases in the middle. CDR3 nucleotides: TGTGCTAGTGGTTTTAACAGCTACGAGCAGTACTTC. Translating it yields CASGFNSYEQYF. Full variable domain (rest looked up from reference TRBV12-5 and TRBJ2-7): DARVTQTPRHKVTEMGQEVTMRCQPILGHNTVFWYRQTMMQGLELLAYFRNRAPLDDSGMPKDRFSAEMPDATLATLKIQPSEPRDSAVYFCASGFNSYEQYFGPGTRLTVT.

The chain is built from TRBV5-1 and TRBJ2-7; tentative D call: TRBD2 (6 bases). This CDR3 comprises 14 residues. Between the trimmed V and J ends, which lost 0 bases and 2 bases, there was a span of 9 bases. Germline CDR1 reads SGHRS; CDR2 reads YFSETQ. The CDR3 loop reads CASSLDAGTYEQYF. In DNA, the CDR3 is TGCGCCAGCAGCTTGGACGCGGGGACCTACGAGCAGTACTTC.

The J gene is TRBJ2-6, the V gene TRBV3-1 (or the pseudogene TRBV3-2), with a possible D match to TRBD2 (5 bases). V dropped 4 bases and J dropped 0 bases, with 10 bases sitting between them. The CDR3 length is 16 residues. Per the germline V gene, CDR1 is LGHDT and CDR2 is YNNKEL (reference sequence). CDR3 loop: CASSPPGNSGANVLTF. The CDR3 DNA reads TGTGCCAGCAGCCCACCGGGAAACTCTGGGGCCAACGTCCTGACTTTC.

The chain combines TRBV7-9 with TRBJ1-4, with D perhaps TRBD1 (6 bases). This CDR3 is built from 15 residues. Trimming cost V 0 bases and J 6 bases, with 11 bases left between them. Germline lookup yields CDR1 SEHNR and CDR2 FQNEAQ (reference sequence). DNA of the CDR3: TGTGCCAGCAGCTTAGCGCCCCACAGGGATGAAAAACTGTTTTTT. Its protein product is CASSLAPHRDEKLFF.

The chain joins TRBV19 to TRBJ1-1, with TRBD1 matching over 7 bases. The CDR3 covers 14 residues. Germline lookup yields CDR1 LNHDA and CDR2 SQIVND (reference sequence). The junction had 6 bases not matched to a gene; V was cut back by 8 bases and J by 0 bases. CDR3 protein: CASRGTDLNTEAFF. The DNA for the CDR3 is TGTGCCAGTCGCGGGACAGACTTGAACACTGAAGCTTTCTTT.

This rearrangement joins TRBV19 to TRBJ1-2, with 8 bases aligning to TRBD1. V dropped 5 bases and J dropped 1; count of bases not matched to a gene: 9. CDR1 LNHDA and CDR2 SQIVND come from the germline V gene (reference sequence). The CDR3 totals 16 residues. The CDR3 nucleotides are TGTGCCAGTAGTCTCTTTGGGGACAGGTATAACTATGGCTACACCTTC. This sequence encodes CASSLFGDRYNYGYTF.

The chain joins TRBV6-6 to TRBJ1-5; D is uncertain. Trimming cost V 2 bases and J 5 bases, with 7 bases left between them. Germline CDR1 and CDR2: MNHNY and SVGAGI (reference sequence). The CDR3 is made up of 13 amino acids. CDR3: CASSYEPDQPQHF. The CDR3 bases are TGTGCCAGCAGTTACGAGCCCGATCAGCCCCAGCATTTT.

The V call is TRBV19, the J call TRBJ2-1, with D perhaps matching TRBD1 (5 bases). Trimming took off 3 bases at V and 7 bases at J, with 22 bases between the two ends. Germline lookup yields CDR1 LNHDA and CDR2 SQIVND (reference sequence). This CDR3 region has 17 residues. CDR3 DNA sequence: TGTGCCAGTAGTATCCGGACACTGGTCGGTGGTGGGAATGAGCAGTTCTTC. Translation gives CASSIRTLVGGGNEQFF.

J is TRBJ2-5 and V is TRBV27; TRBD2 matches 10 bases. Trimming took 5 bases from V and 3 from J; bases not matched to a gene: 9. Germline values: CDR1 MNHEY, CDR2 SMNVEV (reference sequence). CDR3 size: 16 residues. CDR3 protein: CASSTISGGKEETQYF. The CDR3 nucleotides read TGTGCCAGCAGTACTATTAGCGGGGGGAAAGAAGAGACCCAGTACTTC.

The chain links TRBV18 to TRBJ2-3; tentative D call: TRBD2 (6 bases). CDR3 length: 16 residues. V lost 2 bases and J 0 bases, leaving 12 bases between the germline ends. The germline V gene encodes CDR1 KGHSH and CDR2 LQKENI. This chain's CDR3 is CASSPTAGTSTDTQYF. CDR3 DNA sequence: TGTGCCAGCTCACCAACCGCAGGGACTAGCACAGATACGCAGTATTTT.

DNA of the CDR3: TGCGCCAGCAGCCAAGAGGGGGCGGGGGGCCTTTTTGAGCAGTTCTTC. Translating gives CASSQEGAGGLFEQFF. This rearrangement joins TRBV4-1 to TRBJ2-1; 8 nucleotides agree with TRBD2. CDR3 length: 16 amino acids. Germline lookup yields CDR1 MGHRA and CDR2 YSYEKL. J lost 9 bases, V lost 0 bases, and 10 bases had no gene match.

V usage is TRBV4-2 and J usage is TRBJ1-1; 8 bases are a match to TRBD1. Germline assignment: CDR1 LGHNA and CDR2 YNFKEQ. CDR3 length: 15 residues. The trim removed 1 base at V and 5 bases at J, leaving 6 bases unmatched. The CDR3 DNA sequence: TGTGCCAGCAGCCAAGTTTCCAGGGGGCGGACTGAAGCTTTCTTT. It codes for CASSQVSRGRTEAFF.